These 6 T cell receptor beta chains were all obtained from the same sample, sequenced in a study of blood T cell repertoires in COVID-19. Measured with immunoSEQ multiplex PCR; TCRdb has only the in-frame clones, and not every one. Of 250,000 to 350,000 clones listed, about four fifths are singletons. The specimen was peripheral blood. Source of these receptors: a human donor with COVID-19, enrolled during active disease. The donor label of this sample is uncertain.

The genes are TRBV4-1 and TRBJ2-2, with no clear D. The CDR3 has 16 residues. Germline loops: CDR1 MGHRA, CDR2 YSYEKL. V lost 0 bases to trimming and J lost 4 bases, with 12 bases between them. Here the CDR3 reads CASSQEVAVTTGELFF. The CDR3 nucleotides read TGCGCCAGCAGCCAAGAAGTGGCGGTCACCACCGGGGAGCTGTTTTTT.

The sample holds a few counts of this clone. The J gene is TRBJ2-3, the V gene TRBV24-1; D is unclear. The CDR3 runs 14 residues. The ends were cut back, 2 bases at V and 6 bases at J, with 11 bases in the middle. Germline V gives CDR1 KGHDR, CDR2 SFDVKD. CDR3 in amino acids: CATSDSLVADTQYF. In nucleotides, the CDR3 is TGTGCCACCAGTGATTCCCTAGTCGCTGATACGCAGTATTTT.

This chain links TRBV15 with TRBJ1-2; tentative D call: TRBD1 (6 bases). Germline V gene data show CDR1 as LNHNV and CDR2 as YYDKDF (reference sequence). V was cut by 0 bases and J by 4 bases, with 9 bases left in between. There are 14 residues in the CDR3. CDR3 region: CATSRDRQVYGYTF. The DNA of the CDR3 is TGTGCCACCAGCAGAGATAGACAGGTCTATGGCTACACCTTC.

This chain links TRBV6-5 with TRBJ2-7; D is undetermined. Trimming left V 4 bases short and J 4 bases short, with 5 bases between. Germline CDR1 MNHEY, CDR2 SVGAGI. This CDR3 region has 11 residues. CDR3 sequence (DNA): TGTGCCAGCAGTTTTCTTTACGAGCAGTACTTC. Protein product: CASSFLYEQYF.

This chain links TRBV7-2 with TRBJ2-1; 8 bases agree with TRBD2. The J segment lost 4 bases and the V segment lost 5 bases, leaving 7 bases of the junction unmatched. Germline V gene sequence: CDR1 SGHTA, CDR2 FQGNSA. CDR3 length: 15 amino acids. This CDR3 reads CASSRTSGQYNEQFF. In DNA, the CDR3 is TGTGCCAGCAGCCGCACTAGCGGCCAATACAATGAGCAGTTCTTC.

The rearrangement uses TRBV19 and TRBJ1-1; 12 bases match TRBD1. This CDR3 has 16 amino acids. Germline values: CDR1 LNHDA, CDR2 SQIVND (reference sequence). The V segment lost 4 bases and the J segment 3 bases; nucleotides outside the gene matches: 6. CDR3 amino acids: CASSRGQGATDTEAFF. In DNA form, the CDR3 reads TGTGCCAGTAGTAGGGGACAGGGGGCAACAGACACTGAAGCTTTCTTT.